These 18 T cell receptor beta chains were all obtained from the same sample, sequenced in a study of T cells after yellow fever vaccination (dated by TCRdb to the late 2010s). The intended sense of this specimen's treatment or condition label: live attenuated yellow fever vaccine strain. Receptor libraries were prepared by 5' RACE. TCRdb records Illumina HiSeq 2500 as the sequencer. TCRdb took the public reads, trimmed them with fastp at Q25, ran MiXCR for clone calling and kept in-frame beta chains. Rows with a matching CDR3 protein are joined into one entry that keeps the most common DNA and genes. The sample data list a few hundred thousand distinct CDR3 sequences, and 7% to 9% of these were observed just once. The top ten constitute roughly 18% of the sample. Sequenced here: PBMCs, sampled roughly 45 days after the first yellow fever vaccination. The receptors stem from a man aged 18 to 30 who received the YFV17D yellow fever vaccine.

This clonotype came up a few times. This rearrangement joins TRBV20-1 to TRBJ2-1; 7 nucleotides agree with TRBD2. This CDR3 is built from 16 residues. Germline V gene sequence: CDR1 DFQATT, CDR2 SNEGSKA (reference sequence). After removal of 5 bases from V and 0 bases from J, the junction contained 10 bases not matched to a gene. Written as DNA, the CDR3 is TGCAGTGCTGTCACTCCTAGCGGAAGCTCCTACAATGAGCAGTTCTTC. Encoded protein: CSAVTPSGSSYNEQFF.

This sequence joins TRBV28 and TRBJ2-3, with 7 bases lining up with TRBD2. This CDR3 has 15 residues. Germline CDR1 and CDR2: MDHEN and SYDVKM. With V trimmed by 6 bases and J by 1 base, 7 bases remained unmatched. DNA of the CDR3: TGTGCCAGCAGCGGGGGGTCCTTGGGCACAGATACGCAGTATTTT. Translated: CASSGGSLGTDTQYF.

This rearrangement joins TRBV27 to TRBJ1-5; tentatively, D is TRBD1 (5 bases). Germline V lookup: CDR1 MNHEY, CDR2 SMNVEV (reference sequence). The CDR3 is made up of 18 amino acids. V lost 6 bases and J 1 base, leaving 22 bases between the germline ends. The CDR3 reads CASSASRWDRGSNQPQHF. As DNA, the CDR3 is TGTGCCAGCAGCGCGTCGAGATGGGACCGAGGGAGCAATCAGCCCCAGCATTTT.

This rearrangement joins TRBV7-9 to TRBJ2-3; D not certain. The germline V gene has CDR1 SEHNR and CDR2 FQNEAQ (reference sequence). The CDR3 has 15 residues. The V end was cut by 5 bases, the J end by 1 base, with 13 bases between. Written as DNA, the CDR3 is TGTGCCAGCAGCGCTTGGGAACGCCGCACAGATACGCAGTATTTT. It yields the protein CASSAWERRTDTQYF.

In its sample, this clonotype was seen many times. This chain's CDR3 is CASSESGGAYNEQFF. DNA for the CDR3: TGTGCCAGCAGTGAGAGCGGGGGGGCGTACAATGAGCAGTTCTTC. The V and J genes are TRBV6-1 and TRBJ2-1, with TRBD2 identical over 10 bases. Germline assignment: CDR1 MNHNS and CDR2 SASEGT. The CDR3 loop spans 15 amino acids. The trim removed 3 bases at V and 4 bases at J, leaving 3 bases unmatched.

This clonotype was detected only a few times. The chain combines TRBV19 with TRBJ2-7, with 7 bases fitting TRBD2. Germline CDR1 and CDR2: LNHDA and SQIVND (reference sequence). Unmatched junction bases numbered 11, after V lost 6 bases and J lost 6 bases. The CDR3 length is 14 residues. The CDR3 spells CASRGLGAAGEQYF. The CDR3 DNA reads as TGTGCCAGTAGAGGACTAGGAGCGGCCGGCGAGCAGTACTTC.

The chain combines TRBV18 with TRBJ2-3; perhaps TRBD1 as D (7 bases). The CDR3 extends over 16 amino acids. Germline CDR1 is KGHSH and CDR2 is LQKENI. Deletions cut 2 bases from V and 1 base from J, with 13 bases between. Here the CDR3 DNA reads TGTGCCAGCTCACCAAAGGAGGGGGCCGGCACAGATACGCAGTATTTT. Its translation is CASSPKEGAGTDTQYF.

This chain links TRBV20-1 with TRBJ2-7, with D unresolved. This CDR3 contains 13 residues. Germline CDR1 DFQATT, CDR2 SNEGSKA (reference sequence). The V end lost 0 bases, the J end lost 5 bases, and 11 bases lay between the germline ends. The CDR3 coding sequence is TGCAGTGCTAGAGATACTACGTTAGACGAGCAGTACTTC. It translates to CSARDTTLDEQYF.

This clonotype was seen at least ten times. The rearrangement joins TRBV7-2 to TRBJ2-1, with 7 nucleotides matching TRBD2. The CDR3 runs to 15 residues. The germline V gene has CDR1 SGHTA and CDR2 FQGNSA. Trimming took 3 bases from V and 3 from J; bases not matched to a gene: 5. In DNA form, the CDR3 reads TGTGCCAGCAGCTTCGGAGCGGGGTTCTACAATGAGCAGTTCTTC. It is translated as CASSFGAGFYNEQFF.

CDR3 sequence reads: CASSQEGRVYGYTF. CDR3 DNA sequence: TGCGCCAGCAGCCAAGAAGGCCGAGTATATGGCTACACCTTC. V is TRBV4-3 and J is TRBJ1-2, with no clear D. V was clipped by 0 bases and J by 5 bases, with 10 bases between them. The V gene's germline CDR1 is LGHNA and CDR2 YSLEER. The CDR3 has 14 amino acids.

The chain uses TRBV5-8 and TRBJ2-7; D call uncertain. The germline V and J ends were trimmed by 2 bases and 0 bases, with 9 bases remaining between them. The germline CDR1 and CDR2 sequences are SGHTS and YDEGEE. The CDR3 covers 14 residues. CDR3 nucleotides: TGTGCCAGCAGCTTTTCAAAGAGCTCCTACGAGCAGTACTTC. Translated: CASSFSKSSYEQYF. The full variable domain, completed using reference TRBV5-8 and TRBJ2-7, is EAGVTQSPTHLIKTRGQQATLRCSPISGHTSVYWYQQALGLGLQFLLWYDEGEERNRGNFPPRFSGRQFPNYSSELNVNALELEDSALYLCASSFSKSSYEQYFGPGTRLTVT.

The chain couples TRBV12-3 or TRBV12-4 to TRBJ1-3; no clear D gene. Trimming took 5 bases from V and 0 from J, leaving 14 bases between them. This CDR3 has 16 residues. The CDR3 sequence: CASSGPLRASGNTIYF. Here the CDR3 DNA reads TGTGCCAGCAGTGGACCCCTTAGGGCCTCTGGAAACACCATATATTTT.

The table lists this clonotype with a few counts. The CDR3 DNA reads TGTGCCAGCAGCGGACAGGGGGCCATCGGGGAGCTGTTTTTT. Its translation: CASSGQGAIGELFF. The V call is TRBV11-3, the J call TRBJ2-2, with TRBD1 matching 11 bases. The ends lost 5 bases at V and 7 bases at J; junction bases unmatched: 3. There are 14 residues in the CDR3. The germline V gene has CDR1 SGHNT and CDR2 YENEEA.

The V gene is TRBV12-3 or TRBV12-4, the J gene TRBJ1-1; a possible D gene is TRBD1 (6 bases). V lost 5 bases, J lost 0 bases, and 13 bases lay in between. This CDR3 contains 15 residues. DNA for the CDR3: TGTGCCAGCAGTCCTTGGGACACGATGAACACTGAAGCTTTCTTT. Its translation: CASSPWDTMNTEAFF.

This clonotype was detected ten times or more. This chain uses TRBV12-3 or TRBV12-4 with TRBJ2-5; TRBD2 might be the D (5 bases). The V and J ends lost 1 base and 4 bases respectively, with 7 bases between them. The CDR3 covers 13 residues. CDR3 region: CASSLGGIETQYF. The CDR3 DNA reads TGTGCCAGCAGTTTAGGAGGGATAGAGACCCAGTACTTC.

V and J are TRBV6-2 or TRBV6-3 and TRBJ2-2, with 10 bases aligning to TRBD1. The CDR3 is made up of 18 amino acids. The V gene's germline CDR1 is MNHEY and CDR2 SVGEGT. With 5 bases clipped from V and 3 bases from J, the junction kept 12 bases outside the gene matches. Here the CDR3 reads CASSPPGQGKIYTGELFF. CDR3 nucleotides: TGTGCCAGCAGTCCGCCGGGACAGGGGAAAATTTACACCGGGGAGCTGTTTTTT.

This clonotype appeared many times. This chain joins TRBV2 and TRBJ2-3; D is perhaps TRBD1 (5 bases). In germline, CDR1 is SNHLY, CDR2 FYNNEI. The CDR3 is made up of 14 amino acids. V dropped 7 bases and J dropped 1 base, with 12 bases sitting between them. This CDR3 is CASTPEQGTDTQYF. The CDR3 DNA is TGTGCCAGCACTCCGGAACAGGGCACAGATACGCAGTATTTT. The whole variable domain, filled in from reference TRBV2 and TRBJ2-3, reads EPEVTQTPSHQVTQMGQEVILRCVPISNHLYFYWYRQILGQKVEFLVSFYNNEISEKSEIFDDQFSVERPDGSNFTLKIRSTKLEDSAMYFCASTPEQGTDTQYFGPGTRLTVL.

The chain recombines TRBV6-2 or TRBV6-3 with TRBJ2-1; 9 nucleotides line up with TRBD2. V shed 5 bases and J 9 bases; nucleotides not matched to a gene: 11. Looked up from germline, CDR1 is MNHEY and CDR2 is SVGEGT. The CDR3 is 15 residues long. CDR3 sequence (DNA): TGTGCCAGCAGTGGGGCGGGGGGGCCTTCTAGTGAGCAGTTCTTC. This gives the protein CASSGAGGPSSEQFF.